This TCR beta chain derives from a study of blood T cell repertoires in COVID-19. Study in general: Both acute and convalescent COVID-19 samples were obtained from the United States, Italy and Spain.

Authors' analysis steps: Nucleated cell counts were estimated from reference gene primer amplification. Measured with immunoSEQ multiplex PCR; TCRdb has only the in-frame clones, and not every one. V, J and clone size are taken as reported in that table, and D and trimming were inferred from the DNA itself. The table has about 250,000 clones, approximately 82% seen once. V lost 5 bases to trimming and J lost 4 bases, with 9 bases between them. The CDR3 consists of 13 residues. Germline CDR1 is MNHEY and CDR2 is SVGEGT. The chain carries TRBV6-2 or TRBV6-3 and TRBJ1-5; tentatively, D is TRBD1 (6 bases). Specimen: peripheral blood. The TCR originated in a man in his forties or fifties with active or convalescent COVID-19. The CDR3 DNA reads TGTGCCAGCAGTAACAGGGCGAATCAGCCCCAGCATTTT. This translates into CASSNRANQPQHF.